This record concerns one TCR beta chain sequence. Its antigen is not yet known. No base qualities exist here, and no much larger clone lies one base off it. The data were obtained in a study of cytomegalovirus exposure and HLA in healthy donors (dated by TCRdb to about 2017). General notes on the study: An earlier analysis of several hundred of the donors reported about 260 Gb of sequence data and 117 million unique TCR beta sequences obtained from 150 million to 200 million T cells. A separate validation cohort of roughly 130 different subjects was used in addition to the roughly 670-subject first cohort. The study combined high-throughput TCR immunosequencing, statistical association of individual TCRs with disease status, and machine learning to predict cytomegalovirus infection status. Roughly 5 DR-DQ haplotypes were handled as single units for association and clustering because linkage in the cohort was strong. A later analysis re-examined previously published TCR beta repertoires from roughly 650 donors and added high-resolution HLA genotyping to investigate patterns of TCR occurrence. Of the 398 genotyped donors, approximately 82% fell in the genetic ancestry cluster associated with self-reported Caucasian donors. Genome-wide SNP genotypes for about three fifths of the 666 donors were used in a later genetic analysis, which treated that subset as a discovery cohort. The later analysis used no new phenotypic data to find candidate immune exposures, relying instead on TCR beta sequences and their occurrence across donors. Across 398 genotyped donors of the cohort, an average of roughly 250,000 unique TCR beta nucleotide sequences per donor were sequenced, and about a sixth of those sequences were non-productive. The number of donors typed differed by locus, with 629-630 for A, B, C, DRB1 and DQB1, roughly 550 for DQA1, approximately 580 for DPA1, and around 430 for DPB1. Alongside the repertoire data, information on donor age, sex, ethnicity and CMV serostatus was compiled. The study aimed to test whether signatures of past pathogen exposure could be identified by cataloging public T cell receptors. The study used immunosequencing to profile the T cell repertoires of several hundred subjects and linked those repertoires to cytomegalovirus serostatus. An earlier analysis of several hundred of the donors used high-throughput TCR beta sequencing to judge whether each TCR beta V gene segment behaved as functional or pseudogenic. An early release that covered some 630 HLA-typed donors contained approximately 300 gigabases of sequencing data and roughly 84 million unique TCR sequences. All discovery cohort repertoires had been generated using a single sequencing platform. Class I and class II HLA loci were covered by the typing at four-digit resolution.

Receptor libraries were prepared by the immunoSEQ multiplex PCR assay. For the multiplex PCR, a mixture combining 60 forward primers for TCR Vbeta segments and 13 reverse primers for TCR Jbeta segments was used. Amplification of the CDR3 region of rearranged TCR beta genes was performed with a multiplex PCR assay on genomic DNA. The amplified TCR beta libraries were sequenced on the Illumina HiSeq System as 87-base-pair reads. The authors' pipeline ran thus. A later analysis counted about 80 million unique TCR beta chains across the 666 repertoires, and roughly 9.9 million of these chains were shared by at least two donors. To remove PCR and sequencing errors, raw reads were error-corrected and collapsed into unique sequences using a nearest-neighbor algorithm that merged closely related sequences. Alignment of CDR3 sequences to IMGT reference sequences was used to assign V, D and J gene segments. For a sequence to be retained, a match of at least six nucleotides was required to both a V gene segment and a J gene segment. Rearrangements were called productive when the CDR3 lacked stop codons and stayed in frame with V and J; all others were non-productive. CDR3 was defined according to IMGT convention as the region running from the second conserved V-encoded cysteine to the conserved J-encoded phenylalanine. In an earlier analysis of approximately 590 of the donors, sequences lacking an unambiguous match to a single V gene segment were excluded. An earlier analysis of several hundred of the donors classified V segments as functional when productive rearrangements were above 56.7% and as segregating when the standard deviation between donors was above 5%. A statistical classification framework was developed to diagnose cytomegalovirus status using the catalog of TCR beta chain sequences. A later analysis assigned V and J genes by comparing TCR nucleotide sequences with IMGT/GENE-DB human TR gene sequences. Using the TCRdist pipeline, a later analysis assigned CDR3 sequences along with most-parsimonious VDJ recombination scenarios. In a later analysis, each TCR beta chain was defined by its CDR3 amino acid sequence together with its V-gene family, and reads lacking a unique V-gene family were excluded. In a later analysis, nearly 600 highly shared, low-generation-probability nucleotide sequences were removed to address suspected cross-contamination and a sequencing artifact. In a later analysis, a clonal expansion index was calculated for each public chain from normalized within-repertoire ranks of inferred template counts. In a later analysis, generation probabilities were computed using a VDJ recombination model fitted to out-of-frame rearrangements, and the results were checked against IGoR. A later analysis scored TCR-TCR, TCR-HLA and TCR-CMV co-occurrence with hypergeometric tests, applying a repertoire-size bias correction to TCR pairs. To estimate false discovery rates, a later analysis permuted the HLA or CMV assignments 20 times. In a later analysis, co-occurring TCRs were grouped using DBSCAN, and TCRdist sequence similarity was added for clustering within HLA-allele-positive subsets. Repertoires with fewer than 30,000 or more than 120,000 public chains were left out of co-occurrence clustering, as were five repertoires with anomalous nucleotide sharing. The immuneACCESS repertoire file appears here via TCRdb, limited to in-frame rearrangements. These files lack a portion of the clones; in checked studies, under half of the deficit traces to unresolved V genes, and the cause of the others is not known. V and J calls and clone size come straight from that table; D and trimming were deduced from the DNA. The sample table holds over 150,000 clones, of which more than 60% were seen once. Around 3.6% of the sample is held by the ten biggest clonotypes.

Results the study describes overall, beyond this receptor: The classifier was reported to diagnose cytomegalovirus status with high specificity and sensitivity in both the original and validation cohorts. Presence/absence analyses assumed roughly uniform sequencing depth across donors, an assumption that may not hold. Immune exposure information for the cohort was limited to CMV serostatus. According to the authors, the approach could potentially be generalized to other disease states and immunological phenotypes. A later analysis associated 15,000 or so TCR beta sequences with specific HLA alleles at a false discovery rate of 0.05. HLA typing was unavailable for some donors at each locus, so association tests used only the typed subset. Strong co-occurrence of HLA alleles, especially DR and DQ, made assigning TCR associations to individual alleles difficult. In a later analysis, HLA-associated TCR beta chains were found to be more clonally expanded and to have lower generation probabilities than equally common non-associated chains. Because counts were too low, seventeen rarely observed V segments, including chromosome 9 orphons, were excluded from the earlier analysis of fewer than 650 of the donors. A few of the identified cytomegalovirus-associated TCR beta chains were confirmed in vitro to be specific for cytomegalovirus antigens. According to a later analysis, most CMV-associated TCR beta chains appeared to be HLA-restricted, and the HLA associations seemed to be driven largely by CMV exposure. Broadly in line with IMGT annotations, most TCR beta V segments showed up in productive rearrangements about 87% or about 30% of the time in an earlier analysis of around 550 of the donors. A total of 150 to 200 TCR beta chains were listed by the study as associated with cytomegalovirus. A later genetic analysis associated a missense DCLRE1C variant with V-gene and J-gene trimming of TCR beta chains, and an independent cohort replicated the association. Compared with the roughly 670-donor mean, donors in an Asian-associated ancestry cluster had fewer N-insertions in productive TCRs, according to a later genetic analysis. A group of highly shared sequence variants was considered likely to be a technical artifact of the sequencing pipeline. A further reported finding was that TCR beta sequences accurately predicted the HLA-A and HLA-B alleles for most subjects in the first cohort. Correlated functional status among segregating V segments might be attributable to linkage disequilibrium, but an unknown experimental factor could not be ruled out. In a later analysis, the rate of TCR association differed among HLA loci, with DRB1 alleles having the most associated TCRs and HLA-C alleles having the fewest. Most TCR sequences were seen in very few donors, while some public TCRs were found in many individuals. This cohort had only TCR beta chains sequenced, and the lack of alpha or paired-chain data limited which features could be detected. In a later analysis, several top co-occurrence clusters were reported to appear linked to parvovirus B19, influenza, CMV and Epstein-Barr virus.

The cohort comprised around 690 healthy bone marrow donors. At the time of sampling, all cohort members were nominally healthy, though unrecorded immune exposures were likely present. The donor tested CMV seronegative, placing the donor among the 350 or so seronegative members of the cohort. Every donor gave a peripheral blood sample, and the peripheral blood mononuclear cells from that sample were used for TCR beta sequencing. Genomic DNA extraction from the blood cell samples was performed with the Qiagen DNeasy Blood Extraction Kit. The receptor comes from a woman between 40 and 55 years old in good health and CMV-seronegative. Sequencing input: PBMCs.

The CDR3 sequence is CASSQQEFTGELFF. The nucleotide sequence is TGTGCCAGCAGCCAACAGGAGTTCACCGGGGAGCTGTTTTTT. The sequence is built from TRBV5-4 and TRBJ2-2; possibly the D gene is TRBD1, per 5 matching bases. From the cysteine up to the phenylalanine, the CDR3 has a length of 14 residues. The sequence is cut down to CDR3 DNA, 42 bases in frame from base 1. V is pared back by 4 bases and J by 4 bases, with 11 bases lying between the germline termini. For CDR1 and CDR2, the germline V gene (reference sequence) lists SGHNT and YYREEE.